The rows below give T cell receptor beta chains drawn from one sample of a study of blood T cell repertoires in COVID-19. The repertoire was sequenced with immunoSEQ multiplex PCR; TCRdb's copy has only in-frame clones and lacks some. This sample has 200,000 to 300,000 clones, with about 90% found just once. Sequenced material: peripheral blood. Receptor source: a middle-aged woman with acute or convalescent COVID-19. CDR3s include the opening cysteine and the closing phenylalanine or tryptophan. Each record gives: clone size, V gene, J gene, D gene, CDR3 protein, CDR3 DNA. The D gene is left open where the match is weak. The size entry is marked missing in some rows and otherwise reads once, few, many or a size class.

.	TRBV7-2	TRBJ1-6	.	CASSLEGTARSPLHF	TGTGCCAGCAGCCTGGAGGGGACCGCTCGATCACCCCTCCACTTT
.	TRBV12-2	TRBJ1-2	.	CASLLYGYTF	TGTGCAAGTCTCCTCTATGGCTACACCTTC
.	TRBV4-1	TRBJ1-5	TRBD1	CASSQTGARNQPQHF	TGCGCCAGCAGCCAAACAGGGGCCCGCAATCAGCCCCAGCATTTT
.	TRBV5-1	TRBJ1-1	.	CASRGSPSGTEAFF	TGCGCCAGCCGCGGCTCGCCCTCCGGGACTGAAGCTTTCTTT
.	TRBV10-3	TRBJ1-4	.	CASASQEKLFF	TGTGCCAGCGCCTCACAGGAAAAACTGTTTTTT
.	TRBV11-2	TRBJ1-4	.	CASSLGRRNEKLFF	TGTGCCAGCAGCTTAGGGCGGAGAAATGAAAAACTGTTTTTT
few	TRBV6-4	TRBJ1-2	TRBD1	CASSDTGQALDGYTF	TGTGCCAGCAGTGACACAGGACAGGCGTTAGATGGCTACACCTTC
.	TRBV19	TRBJ1-5	.	CASSRPTRDIGNQPQHF	TGTGCCAGTAGTAGACCTACCCGGGACATAGGCAATCAGCCCCAGCATTTT
.	TRBV4-1	TRBJ2-1	TRBD1	CASSHRTGDVEQFF	TGCGCCAGCAGCCATCGGACAGGGGACGTTGAGCAGTTCTTC
.	TRBV12-3/TRBV12-4	TRBJ1-1	.	CASTLVRGSPWF	TGTGCCAGCACTTTAGTCCGGGGGTCTCCATGGTTT
.	TRBV7-2	TRBJ1-3	TRBD1	CASSLTGIAGNTIYF	TGTGCCAGCAGCCTGACAGGGATTGCGGGAAACACCATATATTTT
.	TRBV7-6	TRBJ2-2	.	CASSLPPGNTGELFF	TGTGCCAGCAGCCTTCCACCAGGGAACACCGGGGAGCTGTTTTTT
.	TRBV15	TRBJ2-5	TRBD1	CATSRDPTGSETQYF	TGTGCCACCAGCAGAGACCCGACAGGGTCGGAGACCCAGTACTTC
few	TRBV11-3	TRBJ1-1	TRBD1	CASSLGQGIAFF	TGTGCCAGCAGCTTGGGACAGGGCATTGCTTTCTTT
.	TRBV5-6	TRBJ2-2	TRBD1	CASSLAGRGFYTGELFF	TGTGCCAGCAGCTTGGCCGGCAGGGGGTTCTACACCGGGGAGCTGTTTTTT
.	TRBV25-1	TRBJ2-1	.	CASSELGNEQFF	TGTGCCAGCAGTGAACTAGGCAATGAGCAGTTCTTC
.	TRBV24-1	TRBJ2-3	.	CATSDHRASTDTQYF	TGTGCCACCAGTGATCACAGGGCGAGCACAGATACGCAGTATTTT
.	TRBV5-8	TRBJ1-1	.	CASSFGPRGAAEAFF	TGTGCCAGCAGCTTTGGGCCTCGGGGGGCGGCTGAAGCTTTCTTT
once	TRBV2	TRBJ2-1	TRBD1	CASSERTGYNEQFF	TGTGCCAGCAGTGAAAGGACAGGCTACAATGAGCAGTTCTTC
once	TRBV19	TRBJ2-3	TRBD2	CASSSTSGGTDTQYF	TGTGCCAGTAGCTCAACTAGCGGGGGCACAGATACGCAGTATTTT
.	TRBV3-1/TRBV3-2	TRBJ1-6	TRBD1	CATRQGPNSPLHF	TGTGCCACCCGACAGGGGCCTAATTCACCCCTCCACTTT
.	TRBV19	TRBJ1-5	.	CASSWRAGNQPQHF	TGTGCCAGTAGCTGGAGGGCAGGTAATCAGCCCCAGCATTTT
.	TRBV10-3	TRBJ2-3	.	CAISESRAAASTDTQYF	TGTGCCATCAGTGAGTCGCGGGCGGCTGCTAGCACAGATACGCAGTATTTT
.	TRBV19	TRBJ1-5	.	CASSIGGQISNQPQHF	TGTGCCAGTAGTATAGGAGGACAAATTAGCAATCAGCCCCAGCATTTT
.	TRBV27	TRBJ2-1	TRBD2	CASSWGGNNEQFF	TGTGCCAGCAGTTGGGGGGGGAACAATGAGCAGTTCTTC
.	TRBV4-2	TRBJ1-4	.	CASSQGGPGGARSNEKLFF	TGTGCCAGCAGCCAAGGGGGCCCGGGAGGGGCAAGATCGAATGAAAAACTGTTTTTT
.	TRBV5-1	TRBJ1-3	.	CASSYQGTGNTIYF	TGCGCCAGCAGCTACCAGGGGACTGGAAACACCATATATTTT
.	TRBV18	TRBJ1-2	TRBD1	CASSLSGTGGKGYTF	TGTGCCAGCTCACTTTCCGGGACAGGGGGCAAGGGCTACACCTTC
once	TRBV5-1	TRBJ1-1	TRBD1	CASSLGWGQLNTEAFF	TGCGCCAGCAGCTTGGGCTGGGGACAGTTGAACACTGAAGCTTTCTTT
.	TRBV20-1	TRBJ1-6	.	CSASSDRLYSPLHF	TGCAGTGCTAGTTCCGACAGGCTGTATTCACCCCTCCACTTT
.	TRBV11-2	TRBJ1-4	TRBD1	CASSLSRGQGTNEKLFF	TGTGCCAGCAGCTTAAGTCGGGGACAGGGAACTAATGAAAAACTGTTTTTT
few	TRBV9	TRBJ1-3	.	CASSGSRGNTIYF	TGTGCCAGCAGCGGGAGCCGTGGAAACACCATATATTTT
.	TRBV19	TRBJ2-3	TRBD1	CASSIVAGGGTDTQYF	TGTGCCAGTAGTATTGTTGCAGGGGGCGGCACAGATACGCAGTATTTT
.	TRBV6-7	TRBJ1-2	.	CRSNRPNYGYTF	TGTCGGAGCAATAGGCCGAACTATGGCTACACCTTC
.	TRBV7-9	TRBJ2-5	TRBD2	CASSRLTSGGVQETQYF	TGTGCCAGCAGCCGCCTGACTAGCGGGGGGGTCCAAGAGACCCAGTACTTC
once	TRBV9	TRBJ2-1	TRBD2	CASSVGSGGAGGNEQFF	TGTGCCAGCAGCGTAGGAAGCGGGGGGGCCGGAGGCAATGAGCAGTTCTTC